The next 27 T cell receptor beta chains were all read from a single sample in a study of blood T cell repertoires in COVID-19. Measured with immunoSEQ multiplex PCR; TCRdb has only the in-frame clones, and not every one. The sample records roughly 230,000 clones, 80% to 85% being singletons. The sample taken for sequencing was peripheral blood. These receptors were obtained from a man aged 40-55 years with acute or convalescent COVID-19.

CDR3 in amino acids: CSASGDNEQFF. The CDR3 DNA reads TGCAGTGCTAGCGGGGACAATGAGCAGTTCTTC. The rearrangement links TRBV20-1 to TRBJ2-1, with D tentatively TRBD2 (5 bases). This CDR3 has 11 residues. The germline V gene has CDR1 DFQATT and CDR2 SNEGSKA (reference sequence). Deletions cut 3 bases from V and 5 bases from J, with 5 bases between.

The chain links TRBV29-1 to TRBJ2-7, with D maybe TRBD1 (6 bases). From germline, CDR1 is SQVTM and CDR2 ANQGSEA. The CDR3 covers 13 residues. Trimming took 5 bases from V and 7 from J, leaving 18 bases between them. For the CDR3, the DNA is TGCAGCGTTCGTCGCCAGGGGCCGGGAGAGCAGTACTTC. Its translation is CSVRRQGPGEQYF.

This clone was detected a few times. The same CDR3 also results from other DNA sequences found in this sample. This chain's CDR3 is CASSVGQGGNQPQHF. In nucleotides, the CDR3 is TGTGCCAGCAGCGTAGGGCAGGGAGGGAATCAGCCCCAGCATTTT. The genes are TRBV9 and TRBJ1-5; D is perhaps TRBD1 (5 bases). Trimming removed 0 bases at V and 4 bases at J, with 11 bases between. The CDR3 has 15 amino acids. Germline CDR1 SGDLS, CDR2 YYNGEE.

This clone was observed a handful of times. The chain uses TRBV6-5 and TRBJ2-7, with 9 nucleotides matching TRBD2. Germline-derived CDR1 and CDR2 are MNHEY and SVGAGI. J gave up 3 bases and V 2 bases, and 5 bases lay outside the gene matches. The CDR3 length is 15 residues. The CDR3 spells CASSYGLARDYEQYF. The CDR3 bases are TGTGCCAGCAGTTACGGACTAGCGCGGGACTACGAGCAGTACTTC.

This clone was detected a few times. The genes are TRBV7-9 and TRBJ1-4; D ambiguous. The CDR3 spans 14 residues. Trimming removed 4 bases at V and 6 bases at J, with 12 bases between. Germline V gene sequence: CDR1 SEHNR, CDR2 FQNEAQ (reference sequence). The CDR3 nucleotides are TGTGCCAGCAGCTCCCTGGGCGGGTATGAAAAACTGTTTTTT. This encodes CASSSLGGYEKLFF.

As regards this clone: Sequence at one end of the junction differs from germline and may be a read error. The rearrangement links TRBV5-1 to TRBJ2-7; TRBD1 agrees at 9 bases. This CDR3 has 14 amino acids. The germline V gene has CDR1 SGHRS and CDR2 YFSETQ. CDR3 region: CASSRDRASDEQYF. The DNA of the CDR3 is TGCGCCAGCAGCAGGGACAGGGCCTCCGACGAGCAGTACTTC. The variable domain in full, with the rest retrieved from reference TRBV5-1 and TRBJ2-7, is KAGVTQTPRYLIKTRGQQVTLSCSPISGHRSVSWYQQTPGQGLQFLFEYFSETQRNKGNFPGRFSGRQFSNSRSEMNVSTLELGDSALYLCASSRDRASDEQYFGPGTRLTVT.

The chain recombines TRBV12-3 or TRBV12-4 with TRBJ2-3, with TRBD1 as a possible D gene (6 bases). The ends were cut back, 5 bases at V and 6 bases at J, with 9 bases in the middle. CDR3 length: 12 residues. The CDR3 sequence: CASSRTADTQYF. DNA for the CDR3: TGTGCCAGCAGTCGGACAGCCGATACGCAGTATTTT.

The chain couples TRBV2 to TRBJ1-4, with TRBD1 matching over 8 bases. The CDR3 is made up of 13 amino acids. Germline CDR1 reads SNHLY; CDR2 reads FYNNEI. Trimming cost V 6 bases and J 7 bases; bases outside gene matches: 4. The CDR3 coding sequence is TGTGCCAGCAGCGGGGGGACAGGTGAAAAACTGTTTTTT. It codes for CASSGGTGEKLFF.

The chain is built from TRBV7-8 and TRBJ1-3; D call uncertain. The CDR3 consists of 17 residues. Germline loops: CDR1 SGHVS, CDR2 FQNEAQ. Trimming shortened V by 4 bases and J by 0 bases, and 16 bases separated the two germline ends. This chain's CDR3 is CASSSRGPTVSGNTIYF. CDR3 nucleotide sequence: TGTGCCAGCAGCTCCCGGGGTCCTACCGTCTCTGGAAACACCATATATTTT.

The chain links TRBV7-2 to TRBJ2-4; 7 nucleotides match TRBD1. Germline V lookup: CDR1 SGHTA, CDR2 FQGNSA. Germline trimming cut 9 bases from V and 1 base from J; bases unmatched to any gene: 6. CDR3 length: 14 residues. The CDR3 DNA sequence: TGTGCCAGTGGACAGGATCGGGCCAAAAACATTCAGTACTTC. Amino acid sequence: CASGQDRAKNIQYF.

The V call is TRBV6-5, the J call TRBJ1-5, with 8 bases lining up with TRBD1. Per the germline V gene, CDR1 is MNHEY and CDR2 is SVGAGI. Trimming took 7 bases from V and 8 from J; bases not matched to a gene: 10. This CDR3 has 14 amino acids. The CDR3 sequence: CASTRQGILEPQHF. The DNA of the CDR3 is TGTGCCAGCACGAGACAGGGGATCCTAGAGCCCCAGCATTTT.

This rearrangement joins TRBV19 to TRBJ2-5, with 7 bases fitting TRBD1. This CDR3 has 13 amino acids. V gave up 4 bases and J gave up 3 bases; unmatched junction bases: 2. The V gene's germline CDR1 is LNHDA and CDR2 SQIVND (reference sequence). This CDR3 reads CASSNDREETQYF. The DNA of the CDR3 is TGTGCCAGTAGTAATGACAGGGAAGAGACCCAGTACTTC. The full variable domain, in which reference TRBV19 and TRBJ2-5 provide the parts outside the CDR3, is DGGITQSPKYLFRKEGQNVTLSCEQNLNHDAMYWYRQDPGQGLRLIYYSQIVNDFQKGDIAEGYSVSREKKESFPLTVTSAQKNPTAFYLCASSNDREETQYFGPGTRLLVL.

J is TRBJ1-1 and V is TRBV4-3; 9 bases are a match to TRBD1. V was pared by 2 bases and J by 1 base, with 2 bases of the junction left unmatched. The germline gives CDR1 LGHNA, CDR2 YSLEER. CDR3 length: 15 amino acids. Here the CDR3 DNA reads TGCGCCAGCAGCCAAAAGGGACAGGGGAACACTGAAGCTTTCTTT. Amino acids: CASSQKGQGNTEAFF.

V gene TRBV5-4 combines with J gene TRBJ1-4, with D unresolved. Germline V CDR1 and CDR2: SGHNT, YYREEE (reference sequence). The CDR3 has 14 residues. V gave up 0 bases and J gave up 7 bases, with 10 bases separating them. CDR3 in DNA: TGTGCCAGCAGCTTGGCGGAGGGTTCTGAAAAACTGTTTTTT. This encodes CASSLAEGSEKLFF.

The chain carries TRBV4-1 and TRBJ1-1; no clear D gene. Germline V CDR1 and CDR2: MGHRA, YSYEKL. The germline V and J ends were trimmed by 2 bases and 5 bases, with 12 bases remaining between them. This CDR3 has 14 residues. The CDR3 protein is CASSQQVQRTEAFF. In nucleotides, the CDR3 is TGCGCCAGCAGCCAACAGGTTCAGAGAACTGAAGCTTTCTTT.

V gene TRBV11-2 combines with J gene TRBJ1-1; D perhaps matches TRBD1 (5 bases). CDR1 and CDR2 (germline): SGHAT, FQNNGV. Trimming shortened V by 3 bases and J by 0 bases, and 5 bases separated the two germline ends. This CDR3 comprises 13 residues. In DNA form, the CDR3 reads TGTGCCAGCAGCTTCAGGGTGAACACTGAAGCTTTCTTT. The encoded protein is CASSFRVNTEAFF. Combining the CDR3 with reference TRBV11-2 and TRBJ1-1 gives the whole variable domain EAGVAQSPRYKIIEKRQSVAFWCNPISGHATLYWYQQILGQGPKLLIQFQNNGVVDDSQLPKDRFSAERLKGVDSTLKIQPAKLEDSAVYLCASSFRVNTEAFFGQGTRLTVV.

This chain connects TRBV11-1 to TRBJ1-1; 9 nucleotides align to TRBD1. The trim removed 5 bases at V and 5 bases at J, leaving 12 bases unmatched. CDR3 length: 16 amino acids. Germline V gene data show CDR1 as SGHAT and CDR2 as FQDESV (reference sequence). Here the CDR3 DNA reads TGTGCCAGCAGCCCGATTCCGGGACAGGGAATTACTGAAGCTTTCTTT. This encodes CASSPIPGQGITEAFF.

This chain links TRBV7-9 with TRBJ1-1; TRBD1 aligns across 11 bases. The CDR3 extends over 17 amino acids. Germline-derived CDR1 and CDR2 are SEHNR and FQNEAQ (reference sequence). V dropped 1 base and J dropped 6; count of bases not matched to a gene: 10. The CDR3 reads CASSLGGTGGIFSEAFF. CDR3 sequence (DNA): TGTGCCAGCAGCTTAGGAGGGACAGGGGGTATTTTTTCTGAAGCTTTCTTT.

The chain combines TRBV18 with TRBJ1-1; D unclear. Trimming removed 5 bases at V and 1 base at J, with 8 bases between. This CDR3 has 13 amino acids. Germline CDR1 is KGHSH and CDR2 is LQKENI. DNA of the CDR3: TGTGCCAGCTCAAATGACAAGAACACTGAAGCTTTCTTT. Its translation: CASSNDKNTEAFF.

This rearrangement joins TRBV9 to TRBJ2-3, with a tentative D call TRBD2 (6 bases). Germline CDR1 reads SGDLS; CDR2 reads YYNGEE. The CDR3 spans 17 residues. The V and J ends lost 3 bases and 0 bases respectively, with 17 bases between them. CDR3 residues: CASSASLLAASTDTQYF. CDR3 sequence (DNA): TGTGCCAGCAGCGCCTCCCTATTAGCGGCGAGCACAGATACGCAGTATTTT.

The CDR3 DNA is TGTGCCAGCAGAACCCAGGGGGATTCACCCCTCCACTTT. Its translation: CASRTQGDSPLHF. The chain employs TRBV6-5 and TRBJ1-6; 7 nucleotides match TRBD1. From germline, CDR1 is MNHEY and CDR2 SVGAGI. V gave up 6 bases and J gave up 8 bases; unmatched junction bases: 4. This CDR3 comprises 13 residues.

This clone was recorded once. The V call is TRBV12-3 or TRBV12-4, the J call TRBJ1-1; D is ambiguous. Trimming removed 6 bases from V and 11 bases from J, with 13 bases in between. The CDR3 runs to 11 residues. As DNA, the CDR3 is TGTGCCAGCAGCACTGATGTGCTCGCTTTCTTT. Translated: CASSTDVLAFF.

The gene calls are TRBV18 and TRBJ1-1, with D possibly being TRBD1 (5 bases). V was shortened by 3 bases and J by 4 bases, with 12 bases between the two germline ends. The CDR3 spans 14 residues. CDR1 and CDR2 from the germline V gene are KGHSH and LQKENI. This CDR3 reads CASSPAPGGTEAFF. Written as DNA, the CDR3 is TGTGCCAGCTCACCTGCCCCGGGGGGCACTGAAGCTTTCTTT.

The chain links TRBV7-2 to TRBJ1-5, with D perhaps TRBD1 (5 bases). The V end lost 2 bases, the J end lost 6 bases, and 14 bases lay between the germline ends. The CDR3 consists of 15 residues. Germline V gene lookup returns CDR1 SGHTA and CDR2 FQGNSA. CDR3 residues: CASSLYGQGGQPQHF. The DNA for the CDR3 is TGTGCCAGCAGCTTATATGGGCAGGGCGGTCAGCCCCAGCATTTT. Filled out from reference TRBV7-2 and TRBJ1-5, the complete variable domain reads GAGVSQSPSNKVTEKGKDVELRCDPISGHTALYWYRQSLGQGLEFLIYFQGNSAPDKSGLPSDRFSAERTGGSVSTLTIQRTQQEDSAVYLCASSLYGQGGQPQHFGDGTRLSIL.

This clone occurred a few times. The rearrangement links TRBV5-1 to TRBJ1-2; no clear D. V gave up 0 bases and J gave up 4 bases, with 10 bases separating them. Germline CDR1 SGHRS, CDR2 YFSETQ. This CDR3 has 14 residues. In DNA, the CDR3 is TGCGCCAGCAGCTTGGACGTGGAGCTCTATGGCTACACCTTC. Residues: CASSLDVELYGYTF.

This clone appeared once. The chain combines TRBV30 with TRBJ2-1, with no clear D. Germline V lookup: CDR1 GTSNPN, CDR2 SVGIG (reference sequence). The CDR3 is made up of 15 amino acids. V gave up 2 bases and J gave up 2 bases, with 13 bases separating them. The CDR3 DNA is TGTGCCTGGAGTTCCCTACCTCCCCCCTACAATGAGCAGTTCTTC. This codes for CAWSSLPPPYNEQFF.

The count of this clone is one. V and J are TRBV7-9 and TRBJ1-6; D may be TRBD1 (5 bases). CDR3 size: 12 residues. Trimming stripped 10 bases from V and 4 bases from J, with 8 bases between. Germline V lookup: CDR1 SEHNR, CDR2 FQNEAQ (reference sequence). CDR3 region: CATYRYNSPLHF. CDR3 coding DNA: TGTGCCACCTACAGGTATAATTCACCCCTCCACTTT. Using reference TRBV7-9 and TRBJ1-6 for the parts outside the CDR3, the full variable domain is DTGVSQNPRHKITKRGQNVTFRCDPISEHNRLYWYRQTLGQGPEFLTYFQNEAQLEKSRLLSDRFSAERPKGSFSTLEIQRTEQGDSAMYLCATYRYNSPLHFGNGTRLTVT.